The clone carrying this T cell receptor (beta chain) was detected a few times. Its specificity is unknown. This specimen belongs to a study of identical twins. Study findings and constraints: Beta clonotypes that were abundant in cord blood contained fewer insertions, a pattern absent from memory repertoires. Models underestimated how often monozygotic twins shared out-of-frame TCR alpha. Analyses of zero insertions could, in part, be confounded by invariant MAIT and iNKT cells.

A universal primer site was created by template switching, with the cDNA bearing unique molecular identifiers. One entry per CDR3 protein, called by TCRdb with MiXCR from the 5' RACE reads. The table shows more than 600,000 distinct CDR3 sequences, with 15% to 20% occurring only once. V gave up 3 bases and J gave up 8 bases, with 14 bases separating them. CDR3 size: 13 residues. The germline CDR1 and CDR2 sequences are SGHDT and YYEEEE. The sample was also reused in another study, on T cells expressing NK-cell markers.

The sequencing input was PBMCs. The receptor was isolated from a woman aged 18 to 35 in good health. The chain links TRBV5-6 to TRBJ1-2, with no clear D. CDR3 DNA sequence: TGTGCCAGCAGCTCAGGCATGGATCTGGGCTACACCTTC. Amino acids: CASSSGMDLGYTF. The full variable domain, completed using reference TRBV5-6 and TRBJ1-2, is DAGVTQSPTHLIKTRGQQVTLRCSPKSGHDTVSWYQQALGQGPQFIFQYYEEEERQRGNFPDRFSGHQFPNYSSELNVNALLLGDSALYLCASSSGMDLGYTFGSGTRLTVV.